The present entry profiles one TCR beta chain with its context. Participants spanned ages about 18 to 95 years and resided in about 25 US areas. The data are from a study of blood T cell repertoires in COVID-19. V was trimmed by 0 bases and J by 10 bases, leaving 19 bases between them. Germline V CDR1 and CDR2: SGHNT, YYREEE (reference sequence). The CDR3 has 15 residues. Sequencing used immunoSEQ multiplex PCR; TCRdb keeps in-frame clones, though not all of them. Among more than 250,000 clones, roughly 85% were seen once, and the ten largest hold approximately 5.3%. The chain uses TRBV5-4 and TRBJ1-2; weak D call: TRBD1 (6 bases). The clonotype was recovered from a woman aged 30 to 39 who had recovered from COVID-19. What was sequenced was PBMCs or T cells enriched from blood (not recorded which). The CDR3 DNA reads as TGTGCCAGCAGCTTGGCCAGGGGACCGATGGGAGTCTACACCTTC. This gives the protein CASSLARGPMGVYTF.